These T cell receptor beta chains were read from a single sample in a study of OX40 agonist ivuxolimab in advanced cancers. Libraries were prepared by immunoSEQ multiplex PCR; TCRdb keeps only in-frame clonotypes and omits some of them. The sample carries 65,000 to 85,000 clones, approximately 87% recorded once. Sequences were derived from CD4+ or CD8+ T cells sorted from blood, sampled in a trial of the OX40 agonist ivuxolimab. These receptors were taken from an adult with an advanced solid tumor such as melanoma, head and neck, liver or kidney cancer. CDR3s include the opening cysteine and the closing phenylalanine or tryptophan. A D gene is named only where the DNA matches it firmly. Part of the rows lack a size; the others show once, few, many or a class for expanded clones.

TRBV6-4,TRBJ1-6,-,-,14,TGTGCCAGCAGTGTTGGGGGCGAAGGGTCACCCCTCCACTTT,CASSVGGEGSPLHF
TRBV28,TRBJ1-2,-,-,12,TGTGCCAGCGCGACAGCTGGTGATGGCTACACCTTC,CASATAGDGYTF
TRBV12-5,TRBJ1-1,-,-,14,TGTGCTAGTGGTTTGGGAGTAACGCTGGCTGAAGCTTTCTTT,CASGLGVTLAEAFF
TRBV19,TRBJ1-5,-,-,15,TGTGCCAGTAGTATAGACGGTTATAGCAATCAGCCCCAGCATTTT,CASSIDGYSNQPQHF
TRBV5-1,TRBJ2-5,-,TRBD1,13,TGCGCCACCGTCCCGGGACAGGAAGAGACCCAGTACTTC,CATVPGQEETQYF
TRBV7-9,TRBJ2-1,-,TRBD2,15,TGTGCCAGCAGCGAAATGGGACTAGCGGGGAATGAGCAGTTCTTC,CASSEMGLAGNEQFF
TRBV4-3,TRBJ1-4,-,-,18,TGCGCCAGCAGCCAAGTCTGGGGCGCCGGGGCAACTAATGAAAAACTGTTTTTT,CASSQVWGAGATNEKLFF
TRBV2,TRBJ2-3,-,-,15,TGTGCCAGCAGTCTTACACAGGAGGGTCCAGATACGCAGTATTTT,CASSLTQEGPDTQYF
TRBV7-2,TRBJ2-1,-,-,13,TGTGCCAGCAGCACCGGACAGTACAATGAGCAGTTCTTC,CASSTGQYNEQFF
TRBV13,TRBJ2-7,-,TRBD2,17,TGTGCCAGCAGCTCCACTAGCGGGAGGGCCTCGGGGCACGAGCAGTACTTC,CASSSTSGRASGHEQYF
TRBV14,TRBJ1-1,-,-,14,TGTGCCAGCGGTAGTGGGGGACCCTACACTGAAGCTTTCTTT,CASGSGGPYTEAFF
TRBV19,TRBJ2-1,-,-,12,TGTGCCAGTAGGAAGGACTACAATGAGCAGTTCTTC,CASRKDYNEQFF
TRBV5-1,TRBJ1-1,-,TRBD1,14,TGCGCCAGCAGGGACAGGGTCCAAGGGACTGAAGCTTTCTTT,CASRDRVQGTEAFF
TRBV19,TRBJ2-7,-,-,14,TGTGCCAGTAAGTCGGGGGTTGGCTCCTACGAGCAGTACTTC,CASKSGVGSYEQYF
TRBV7-6,TRBJ1-3,-,-,13,TGTGCCAGCGCGGGGGCGGTGGGAAACACCATATATTTT,CASAGAVGNTIYF
TRBV27,TRBJ1-1,-,-,15,TGTGCCAGCAGTTTTGGGGGGGCCCCGAGGACTGAAGCTTTCTTT,CASSFGGAPRTEAFF
TRBV10-3,TRBJ1-6,-,TRBD1,13,TGTGCCATCAAAACAGGGGGTAATTCACCCCTCCACTTT,CAIKTGGNSPLHF
TRBV28,TRBJ1-1,few,-,10,TGTGCCAGCAGTAGCTTCGAAGCTTTCTTT,CASSSFEAFF